This TCR beta chain was sequenced in a study of T-cell reconstitution after alpha-beta-depleted transplantation in children listed by TCRdb under 2016. At the level of the whole study: T-cell immune reconstitution after TCRalphabeta/CD19-depleted allogeneic hematopoietic cell transplantation in children was quantitatively tracked in the study by means of TCR repertoire profiling. What the authors observed across the whole study: Over subsequent months, a decline in hyperexpanded clone frequencies was noted, and after one year, T-cell counts and TCRbeta diversity were mostly ascribed to newly produced T cells. In some patients, high TCRbeta diversity at day 60 was attributed to recipient T cells and intrathymic progenitors that had survived conditioning. Apparently early alphabetaT-cell count recovery about two months after transplant reportedly relied on only several hundred rapidly expanded clones derived from non-depleted graft cells.

In its sample, this clonotype was seen many times. Its antigen specificity is not known. Within one base of it there is no much larger clone, and no base qualities were kept. The label giving this sample's treatment or condition can be read as: allogeneic hematopoietic cell transplantation with graft depleted of TCRalphabeta T cells and CD19 B cells. TCRalphabeta/CD19-depleted allogeneic hematopoietic cell grafts were given to the transplant recipients, all of whom were children. Libraries were constructed by PCR. Sequencing was carried out with an Illumina HiSeq 2500. Molecular barcoding was employed in the preparation of TCR libraries, with unique molecular identifiers being used to normalize TCRbeta repertoire quantification. TCRdb redid the processing of the public reads, applying fastp at Q25 and MiXCR, and retained in-frame beta chains. Rows merge per CDR3 protein into single entries with the most common DNA and genes. For this sample there are roughly 200,000 distinct CDR3 sequences; approximately 11% appear just once. The ten top clones hold about 28% of the sample.

The CDR3 runs 14 residues from the cysteine to the phenylalanine. Only the CDR3 part of the read is kept: 42 bases, read in frame from the first base. CDR1 and CDR2 were assigned from the germline V gene (reference sequence) as DFQATT and SNEGSKA. The germline V end is reduced by 3 bases and the J end by 10 bases; junction bases left unmatched: 11. This chain is built from TRBV20-1 and TRBJ1-1; 10 junctional bases match TRBD1. Sequenced here: PBMCs, sampled before TCRalphabeta/CD19-depleted stem cell transplant. This clonotype originated in a child less than two years old with acute myeloid leukemia, due to receive a stem cell transplant. The nucleotide sequence reads TGCAGTGCTAGGGATACTGGACAGGGGGAAAGAGCTTTCTTT. Its protein product is CSARDTGQGERAFF.